The source of this T cell receptor beta chain is a study of identical twins. TCRdb analysed the 5' RACE reads with MiXCR anew, one entry per CDR3 protein. The sample lists approximately 210,000 distinct CDR3 sequences; roughly 15% were seen once. Trimming pared 1 base from V and 6 bases from J, leaving 12 bases between. The CDR3 is made up of 15 amino acids. This clonotype was seen a few times. This sample also belongs to another study, concerning T cells expressing NK-cell markers. This second study says: Seven HCMV-seropositive donors and one seronegative donor made up the eight sequenced donors. Within several experiments, an anti-gamma-delta TCR antibody kept the sorting limited to alpha-beta TCR T cells. Leadership of the CD3+CD56-NKG2C+ fraction also belonged to these clonotypes in several donors.

This clonotype originated in a woman younger than 30 in good health. This chain connects TRBV12-3 or TRBV12-4 to TRBJ1-4; weak D call: TRBD1 (6 bases). The sequencing sample was made of CD8+ T cells sorted from blood. The CDR3 is CASSLEVQGYEKLFF. The CDR3 coding sequence is TGTGCCAGCAGTTTAGAAGTACAGGGCTATGAAAAACTGTTTTTT.